This T cell receptor beta chain was obtained from a study of blood T cell repertoires in COVID-19. Looking at the study overall: Acute and convalescent COVID-19 specimens originated in the United States, Italy and Spain. The cDNA or gDNA used as material had been derived from T cells, B-cell-depleted T cells, or PBMCs.

Some clones are missing from TCRdb's copy, which holds only in-frame ones; the method was immunoSEQ multiplex PCR. Of approximately 170,000 clones listed, roughly 80% are singletons. This clone was counted between two and nine times. The length of the CDR3 is 16 residues. The germline V and J ends were trimmed by 4 bases and 1 base, with 17 bases remaining between them. The germline V gene has CDR1 LNHDA and CDR2 SQIVND (reference sequence). The clonotype originates from a man in his sixties or seventies with active or convalescent COVID-19. The V call is TRBV19, the J call TRBJ2-7; a possible D gene is TRBD1 (5 bases). Material: peripheral blood. The CDR3 reads CASSKTTLHRSYEQYF. The CDR3 DNA follows: TGTGCCAGTAGTAAAACCACTCTCCACAGGTCCTACGAGCAGTACTTC.